These 2 T cell receptor beta chains share one sample of origin, sequenced in a study of blood T cell repertoires in COVID-19. This table comes from immunoSEQ multiplex PCR, and its TCRdb copy is limited to in-frame clones, with some not included. The sample lists roughly 400,000 clones; 80% to 90% were seen once. The sequenced sample was PBMCs or T cells enriched from blood (not recorded which). Receptors were obtained from a woman in her 50s who had recovered from COVID-19.

The rearrangement uses TRBV28 and TRBJ2-2; the D is unclear. The CDR3 extends over 15 amino acids. Between the trimmed V and J ends, which lost 1 base and 4 bases, there was a span of 10 bases. Germline V gene data show CDR1 as MDHEN and CDR2 as SYDVKM. DNA of the CDR3: TGTGCCAGCAGTTTATCCCGGGTCGTCACCGGGGAGCTGTTTTTT. Its translation is CASSLSRVVTGELFF.

The V and J genes are TRBV6-5 and TRBJ1-5; 8 bases map to TRBD1. Unmatched junction bases numbered 11, after V lost 6 bases and J lost 7 bases. The CDR3 spans 15 residues. Germline V CDR1 and CDR2: MNHEY, SVGAGI. CDR3 loop: CASRVTGQGGQPQHF. The CDR3 DNA follows: TGTGCCAGCAGGGTTACCGGACAGGGCGGACAGCCCCAGCATTTT.